Sequencing of this T cell receptor (beta chain) was carried out in a study of STAT5B mutations in CD4+ large granular lymphocyte leukemia. Study-level points and caveats: Patient CD4-sorted repertoires stayed more clonal than healthy ones after leukemic-clone removal. 8/27 top patient clones versus 2/35 control clones were TRBV06-family.

Sequencing was at survey level. TCRdb's copy holds only in-frame clones and misses some; the assay was immunoSEQ multiplex PCR. Of about 32,000 clones in the sample, roughly 77% were seen once. Healthy controls were blood donor buffy coats. Comment on this clone: Its antigen is unidentified.

The V gene end was trimmed by 5 bases and the J gene end by 5 bases; junction bases not matched to a gene: 3. Germline V lookup: CDR1 SGHAT, CDR2 FQNNGV. The CDR3 consists of 14 residues. Material for sequencing was CD4+ T cells from blood buffy coats. The origin of this receptor is a human donor in good health. The chain is built from TRBV11-2 and TRBJ1-6; 7 positions agree with TRBD1. The CDR3 is CASSQTGDNSPLHF. In nucleotides, the CDR3 is TGTGCCAGCAGCCAAACAGGGGATAATTCACCCCTCCACTTT.